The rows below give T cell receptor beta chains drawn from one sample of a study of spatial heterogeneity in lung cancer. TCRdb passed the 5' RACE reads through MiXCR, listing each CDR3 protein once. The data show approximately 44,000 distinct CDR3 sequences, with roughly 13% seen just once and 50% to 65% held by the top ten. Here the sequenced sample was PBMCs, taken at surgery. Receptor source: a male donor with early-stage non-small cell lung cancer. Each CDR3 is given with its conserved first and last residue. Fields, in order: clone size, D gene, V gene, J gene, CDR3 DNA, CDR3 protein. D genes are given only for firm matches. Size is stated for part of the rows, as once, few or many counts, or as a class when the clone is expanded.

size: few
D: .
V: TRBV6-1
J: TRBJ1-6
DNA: TGTGCCAGCAGTGAAGTTTCACCCCTCCACTTT
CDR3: CASSEVSPLHF

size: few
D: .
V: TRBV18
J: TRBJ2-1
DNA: TGTGCCAGCTCACAGGGGCTTCTAGGGAATGAGCAGTTCTTC
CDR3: CASSQGLLGNEQFF

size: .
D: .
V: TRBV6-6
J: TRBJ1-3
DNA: TGTGCCAGCAGTTACTCAGGATTCTCTGGAAACACCATATATTTT
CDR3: CASSYSGFSGNTIYF

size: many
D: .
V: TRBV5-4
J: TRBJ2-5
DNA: TGTGCCAGCAGCTTTGGCGGATCAGCGCAAGAGACCCAGTACTTC
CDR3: CASSFGGSAQETQYF

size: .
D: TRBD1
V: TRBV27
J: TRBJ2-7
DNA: TGTGCCAGCAGTTTCGGACAGGTCGGCCCCTACGAGCAGTACTTC
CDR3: CASSFGQVGPYEQYF

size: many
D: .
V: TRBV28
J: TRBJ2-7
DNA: TGTGCCAGCAGGCCGGCGCCCTCCTACGAGCAGTACTTC
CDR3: CASRPAPSYEQYF

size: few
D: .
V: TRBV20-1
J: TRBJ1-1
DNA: TGCAGTGCTACGCAGAACACTGAAGCTTTCTTT
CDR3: CSATQNTEAFF

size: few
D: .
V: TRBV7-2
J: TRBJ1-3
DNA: TGTGCCAGCAGTATGAACAGGGCTGGAAACACCATATATTTT
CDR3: CASSMNRAGNTIYF

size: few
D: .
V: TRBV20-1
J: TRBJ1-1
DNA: TGCAGTGCTAAACGTATGGTTGAGGCTGAAGCTTTCTTT
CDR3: CSAKRMVEAEAFF

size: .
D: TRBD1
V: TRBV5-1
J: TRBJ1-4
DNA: TGCGCCAGCAGCTCTGGACAGGGAGGTGAAGAAAAACTGTTTTTT
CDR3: CASSSGQGGEEKLFF

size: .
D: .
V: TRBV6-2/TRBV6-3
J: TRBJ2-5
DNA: TGTGCCAGCAGTTACAGTCGAGAGACCCAGTACTTC
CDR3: CASSYSRETQYF

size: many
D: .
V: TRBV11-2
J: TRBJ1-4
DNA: TGTGCCAGCAGCCTGGGACGGAATGAAAAACTGTTTTTT
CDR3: CASSLGRNEKLFF

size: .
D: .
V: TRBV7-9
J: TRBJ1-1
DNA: TGTGCCAGCAGCTTAGCGCGGCGCGGTCGGGAGATAGCTTTCTTT
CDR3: CASSLARRGREIAFF

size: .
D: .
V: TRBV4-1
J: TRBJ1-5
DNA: TGCGCCAGCAGCCAAAGAGGCGAATATCAGCCCCAGCATTTT
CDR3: CASSQRGEYQPQHF

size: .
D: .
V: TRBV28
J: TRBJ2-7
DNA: TGTGCCAGCAGTTTGGGGGGGGCCGGCTCCTACGAGCAGTACTTC
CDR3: CASSLGGAGSYEQYF

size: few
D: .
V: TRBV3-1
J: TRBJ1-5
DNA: TGTGCCAGCAGCCCTGGGGACACTCCAGTGTTGTCCCAGCATTTT
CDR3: CASSPGDTPVLSQHF

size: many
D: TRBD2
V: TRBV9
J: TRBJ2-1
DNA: TGTGCCAGCAGCGTATTGACTAGCGGCAATGAGCAGTTCTTC
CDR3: CASSVLTSGNEQFF

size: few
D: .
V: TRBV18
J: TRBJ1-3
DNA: TGTGCCAGCTCACCCTGGCGCGGCGGCAGCTCTGGAAACACCATATATTTT
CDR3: CASSPWRGGSSGNTIYF

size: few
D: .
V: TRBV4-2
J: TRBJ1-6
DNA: TGTGCCAGCAGCCTACTAGACAGGAGTAATTCACCCCTCCACTTT
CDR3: CASSLLDRSNSPLHF

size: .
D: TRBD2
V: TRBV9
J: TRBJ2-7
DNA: TGTGCCAGCAGCGCAACCGGGACTACTTCCTCCTACGAGCAGTACTTC
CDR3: CASSATGTTSSYEQYF

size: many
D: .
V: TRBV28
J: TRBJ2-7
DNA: TGTGCCAGTCAGTTCACTTCCTACGAGCAGTACTTC
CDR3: CASQFTSYEQYF

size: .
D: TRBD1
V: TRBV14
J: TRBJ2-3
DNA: TGTGCCAGCAGCCGACAGGGGGCAAGAGATACGCAGTATTTT
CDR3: CASSRQGARDTQYF

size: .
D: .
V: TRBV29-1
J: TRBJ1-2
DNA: TGCAGCGTTGTGTATCTCACAGACTCTGGCTACACCTTC
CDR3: CSVVYLTDSGYTF

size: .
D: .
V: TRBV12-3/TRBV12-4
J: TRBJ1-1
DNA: TGTGCCAGCAGTTTCCATATGGGCACTGAAGCTTTCTTT
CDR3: CASSFHMGTEAFF

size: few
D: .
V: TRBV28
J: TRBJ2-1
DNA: TGTGCCAGCAGTCTCGACACTTACAATGAGCAGTTCTTC
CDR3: CASSLDTYNEQFF

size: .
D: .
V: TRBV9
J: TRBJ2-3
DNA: TGTGCCAGCAGCGTAGGTAATCCGCGGGAAGATACGCAGTATTTT
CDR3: CASSVGNPREDTQYF

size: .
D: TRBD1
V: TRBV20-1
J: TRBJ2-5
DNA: TGCAGTGCGAATGACAGGGGGGCAGAGACCCAGTACTTC
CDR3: CSANDRGAETQYF

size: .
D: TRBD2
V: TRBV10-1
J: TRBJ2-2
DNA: TGCGCCAGCAGTGAGTCGATAAGCGGGAGAAACACCGGGGAGCTGTTTTTT
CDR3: CASSESISGRNTGELFF

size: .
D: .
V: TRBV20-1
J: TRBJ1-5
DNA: TGCAGTGCTAAAACAGGCCGAGGTAATCAGCCCCAGCATTTT
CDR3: CSAKTGRGNQPQHF

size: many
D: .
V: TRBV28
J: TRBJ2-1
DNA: TGTGCCAGCTCTGGATGGGTGAACTCCTACAATGAGCAGTTCTTC
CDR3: CASSGWVNSYNEQFF

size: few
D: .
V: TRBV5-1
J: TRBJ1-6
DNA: TGCGCCAGCAGCTTGGAAGGACAAGTTTCACCCCTCCACTTT
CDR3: CASSLEGQVSPLHF

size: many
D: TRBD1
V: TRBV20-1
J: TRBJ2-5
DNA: TGCAGTGCTTGGCCGGGACAGGGCCAAGAGACCCAGTACTTC
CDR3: CSAWPGQGQETQYF

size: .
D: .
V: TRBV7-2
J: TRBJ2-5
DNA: TGTGCCAGCAGCAACGACCGGTACCAAGAGACCCAGTACTTC
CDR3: CASSNDRYQETQYF

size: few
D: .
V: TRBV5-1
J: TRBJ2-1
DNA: TGCGCCAGCAGCTTGGCGATAGTGGGAGGAGGCAATGAGCAGTTCTTC
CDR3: CASSLAIVGGGNEQFF

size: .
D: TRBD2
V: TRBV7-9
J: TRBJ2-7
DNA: TGTGCCAGCAGCATAGCGGGACGTCGGGAGCAGTACTTC
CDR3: CASSIAGRREQYF

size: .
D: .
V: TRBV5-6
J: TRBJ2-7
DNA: TGTGCCAGCAGCTTGCCCCTCCTAACAGGGTCCCTCTACGAGCAGTACTTC
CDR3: CASSLPLLTGSLYEQYF

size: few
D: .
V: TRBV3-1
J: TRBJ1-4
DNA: TGTGCCAGCAGCAGGGCAGCAACTAATGAAAAACTGTTTTTT
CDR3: CASSRAATNEKLFF

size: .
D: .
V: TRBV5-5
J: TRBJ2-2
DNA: TGTGCCAGCAGCTGGAACACCGGGGAGCTGTTTTTT
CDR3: CASSWNTGELFF

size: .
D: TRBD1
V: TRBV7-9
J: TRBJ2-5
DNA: TGTGCCAGCAGCTCTTACAGGGGGCGAGAGACCCAGTACTTC
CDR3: CASSSYRGRETQYF

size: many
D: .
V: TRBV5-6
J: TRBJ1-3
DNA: TGTGCCAGCAGCTCCCAGGGGCTGGGAAACACCATATATTTT
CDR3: CASSSQGLGNTIYF

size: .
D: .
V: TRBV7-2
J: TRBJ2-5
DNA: TGTGCCAGCAGCCCGACGGTACAAGAGACCCAGTACTTC
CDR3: CASSPTVQETQYF

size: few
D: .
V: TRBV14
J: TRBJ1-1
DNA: TGTGCCAGCAGGTCCTCCGACAAGGGAGGGTGGACTGAAGCTTTCTTT
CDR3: CASRSSDKGGWTEAFF

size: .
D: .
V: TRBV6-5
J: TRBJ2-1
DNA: TGTGCCAGCACAGGGTTTTACAATGAGCAGTTCTTC
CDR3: CASTGFYNEQFF

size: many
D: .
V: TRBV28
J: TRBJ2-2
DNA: TGTGCCAGCAGTTTATGGACCGGGGAGCTGTTTTTT
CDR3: CASSLWTGELFF

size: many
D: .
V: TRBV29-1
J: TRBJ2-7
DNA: TGCAGCGTCCAAAAGGCGACCTACGAGCAGTACTTC
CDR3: CSVQKATYEQYF

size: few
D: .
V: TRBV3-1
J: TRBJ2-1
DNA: TGTGCCAGCAGCCAAGGTCAGGCCTCGCAGTTCTTC
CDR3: CASSQGQASQFF

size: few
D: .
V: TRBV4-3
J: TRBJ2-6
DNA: TGCGCCAGCAGCCAAGAGAGGCTCTCTGGGGCCAACGTCCTGACTTTC
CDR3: CASSQERLSGANVLTF

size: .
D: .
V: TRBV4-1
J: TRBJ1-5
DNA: TGCGCCAGCAGCCAAGATTTCTTCGCGACAGTAAAATCAGCCCAGCATTTT
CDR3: CASSQDFFATVKSAQHF

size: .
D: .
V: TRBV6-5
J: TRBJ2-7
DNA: TGTGCCAGCAGAGTGGGACTCGGGCAGGGGGATGACGAGCAGTACTTC
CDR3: CASRVGLGQGDDEQYF

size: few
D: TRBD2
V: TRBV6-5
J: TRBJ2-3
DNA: TGTGCCAGCAGTCCATCTAGCGGGGGATCCACAGATACGCAGTATTTT
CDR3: CASSPSSGGSTDTQYF

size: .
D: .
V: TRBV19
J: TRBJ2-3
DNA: TGTGCCAGTAGTATATATCTGGCCAGCACAGATACGCAGTATTTT
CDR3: CASSIYLASTDTQYF

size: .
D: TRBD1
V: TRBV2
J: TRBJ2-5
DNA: TGTGCCAGCAGGGGACAGGGTTACCAAGAGACCCAGTACTTC
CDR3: CASRGQGYQETQYF

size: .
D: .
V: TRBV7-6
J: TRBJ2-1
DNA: TGTGCCAGCAGCTTAGGGGGGCCGGTCAATGAGCAGTTCTTC
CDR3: CASSLGGPVNEQFF

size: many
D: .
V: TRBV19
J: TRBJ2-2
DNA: TGTGCCAGTAGTATATCAGTGCACACCGGGGAGCTGTTTTTT
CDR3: CASSISVHTGELFF